Below are 25 T cell receptor beta chains sequenced from a single sample in a study of CD8+CD57+ T cells in acquired aplastic anemia. The template for TCR beta VDJ and CDR3 sequence profiling was genomic DNA. Using its own MiXCR run on the reads, TCRdb lists one record per CDR3 protein. The repertoire holds about 170,000 distinct CDR3 sequences, with roughly 43% as singletons. Patients picked for sequencing had shown CD8+CD57+ cell expansion detected by flow cytometry. Sequencing was carried out using sorted CD4+, CD8+, or CD8+CD57+ T cells (not recorded which) from PBMCs. These receptors were collected from a human donor with aplastic anemia.

This clonotype was seen repeatedly, ten times or more. V is TRBV20-1 and J is TRBJ2-3; tentative D call: TRBD1 (5 bases). The CDR3 runs to 13 residues. Germline V gene lookup returns CDR1 DFQATT and CDR2 SNEGSKA (reference sequence). V was shortened by 3 bases and J by 3 bases, with 10 bases between the two germline ends. The CDR3 region is CSASNRPTDTQYF. The CDR3 region has the DNA TGCAGTGCTAGTAACAGGCCGACAGATACGCAGTATTTT.

Only one count was recorded for this clonotype. Germline and junction disagree at one end, which may indicate a read error. The chain uses TRBV6-1 and TRBJ2-3, with D perhaps matching TRBD1 (6 bases). The germline V gene has CDR1 MNHNS and CDR2 SASEGT. The CDR3 spans 15 residues. CDR3 sequence reads: CASTWGQGPTDTRYF. As DNA, the CDR3 is TGTGCCAGCACCTGGGGTCAGGGGCCCACAGATACGCGGTATTTT.

The chain has TRBV29-1 and TRBJ2-3; 7 nucleotides match TRBD2. The length of the CDR3 is 14 residues. Germline assignment: CDR1 SQVTM and CDR2 ANQGSEA. The CDR3 is CQQWLASGLDTQYF. In DNA form, the CDR3 reads TGCCAGCAGTGGTTGGCTAGCGGATTAGATACGCAGTATTTT.

This clonotype has more than one count but fewer than ten. The V and J genes are TRBV18 and TRBJ2-2; perhaps TRBD2 as D (5 bases). Per the germline V gene, CDR1 is KGHSH and CDR2 is LQKENI. V lost 6 bases to trimming and J lost 1 base, with 9 bases between them. The CDR3 is 14 amino acids. CDR3 in DNA: TGTGCCAGCTCTGGGGAGCGGAACACCGGGGAGCTGTTTTTT. The encoded protein is CASSGERNTGELFF.

The rearrangement uses TRBV15 and TRBJ1-5; unclear D gene. The CDR3 extends over 16 amino acids. The V end was cut by 0 bases, the J end by 1 base, with 10 bases between. Germline V lookup: CDR1 LNHNV, CDR2 YYDKDF (reference sequence). In DNA form, the CDR3 reads TGTGCCACCAGCAGAGATGCAGGTCCGAGCAATCAGCCCCAGCATTTT. The encoded protein is CATSRDAGPSNQPQHF. The full variable domain, rest sourced from reference TRBV15 and TRBJ1-5, is DAMVIQNPRYQVTQFGKPVTLSCSQTLNHNVMYWYQQKSSQAPKLLFHYYDKDFNNEADTPDNFQSRRPNTSFCFLDIRSPGLGDTAMYLCATSRDAGPSNQPQHFGDGTRLSIL.

A few counts support this clonotype. The rearrangement links TRBV12-3 or TRBV12-4 to TRBJ2-7, with D maybe TRBD2 (6 bases). Trimming removed 6 bases from V and 3 bases from J, with 9 bases in between. The CDR3 has 12 residues. CDR3 region: CASRRGLYEQYF. As DNA, the CDR3 is TGTGCCAGCAGACGGGGACTCTACGAGCAGTACTTC.

V gene TRBV10-1 combines with J gene TRBJ1-2, with unresolved D. Germline-derived CDR1 and CDR2 are WNHNN and SYGVQD (reference sequence). This CDR3 has 15 residues. Trimming left V 5 bases short and J 4 bases short, with 17 bases between. The CDR3 sequence is CASSSGGPGAYGYTF. CDR3 DNA: TGCGCCAGCAGTAGCGGTGGGCCGGGAGCCTATGGCTACACCTTC.

The chain employs TRBV9 and TRBJ1-5; the D gene is possibly TRBD1 (5 bases). Germline V gene data show CDR1 as SGDLS and CDR2 as YYNGEE. Trimming shortened V by 3 bases and J by 1 base, and 11 bases separated the two germline ends. The CDR3 is 15 amino acids. The CDR3 spells CASSGRRGSNQPQHF. In DNA form, the CDR3 reads TGTGCCAGCAGCGGGCGCCGGGGGAGCAATCAGCCCCAGCATTTT.

As regards this clonotype: A junction boundary mismatches the germline segment, possibly from a read error. The CDR3 bases are TGTGCCAGCAGCGTAGGGACTAGCGGGACAGTTACGCAGTATTTT. This translates into CASSVGTSGTVTQYF. The rearrangement uses TRBV9 and TRBJ2-3, with TRBD2 matching over 12 bases. The CDR3 runs to 15 residues. Looked up from germline, CDR1 is SGDLS and CDR2 is YYNGEE.

At least ten counts were recorded for this clonotype. The V call is TRBV11-2, the J call TRBJ2-7; 11 positions agree with TRBD2. V shed 4 bases, J shed 6 bases, and the junction held 5 bases outside the gene matches. The CDR3 length is 14 residues. Germline V lookup: CDR1 SGHAT, CDR2 FQNNGV. The CDR3 protein is CASSSLAGGGEQYF. In nucleotides, the CDR3 is TGTGCCAGCAGCTCCCTAGCGGGGGGTGGCGAGCAGTACTTC.

The CDR3 nucleotides read TGCAGCGTTGGGCGGACTAGCGGTTACAATGAGCAGTTCTTC. Its translation is CSVGRTSGYNEQFF. This sequence joins TRBV29-1 and TRBJ2-1; 10 nucleotides agree with TRBD2. The CDR3 has 14 amino acids. V shed 4 bases and J 4 bases; nucleotides not matched to a gene: 4. Germline-derived CDR1 and CDR2 are SQVTM and ANQGSEA.

This clonotype was seen once. The junction shows a germline mismatch at one end, possibly a read error. This CDR3 is CAWAIPGGVSQRGYTF. In nucleotides, the CDR3 is TGTGCCTGGGCAATCCCCGGAGGGGTGAGTCAACGGGGCTACACCTTC. V gene TRBV29-1 combines with J gene TRBJ1-2; D perhaps matches TRBD1 (5 bases). The CDR3 sequence is 16 residues long. Germline loops: CDR1 SQVTM, CDR2 ANQGSEA.

There are many counts of this clonotype. J is TRBJ2-2 and V is TRBV5-4; D is ambiguous. V lost 0 bases to trimming and J lost 5 bases, with 8 bases between them. The CDR3 extends over 14 amino acids. The germline V gene has CDR1 SGHNT and CDR2 YYREEE (reference sequence). CDR3 DNA sequence: TGTGCCAGCAGCTTGGTCCTTGGGACCGGGGAGCTGTTTTTT. It encodes CASSLVLGTGELFF.

This clonotype was picked up a small number of times. The rearrangement uses TRBV10-3 and TRBJ2-3, with D unresolved. The CDR3 spans 13 residues. Germline V gene sequence: CDR1 ENHRY, CDR2 SYGVKD. V lost 3 bases, J lost 3 bases, and 7 bases lay in between. The CDR3 region has the DNA TGTGCCATCAGTGATGGGTGGACAGATACGCAGTATTTT. This encodes CAISDGWTDTQYF.

The chain is built from TRBV20-1 and TRBJ1-5, with D perhaps TRBD1 (5 bases). This CDR3 contains 19 residues. V lost 0 bases and J lost 2, with 23 bases in between. The germline CDR1 and CDR2 sequences are DFQATT and SNEGSKA (reference sequence). CDR3 loop: CSARDDFEGEYLGNQPQHF. CDR3 bases: TGCAGTGCTAGAGATGATTTTGAAGGGGAGTACCTAGGCAATCAGCCCCAGCATTTT.

The V gene is TRBV24-1, the J gene TRBJ2-4; 7 nucleotides align to TRBD1. The V gene end was trimmed by 0 bases and the J gene end by 0 bases; junction bases not matched to a gene: 7. CDR3 length: 18 residues. Germline CDR1 reads KGHDR; CDR2 reads SFDVKD. The CDR3 region is CATSDLGPRTGAKNIQYF. CDR3 nucleotide sequence: TGTGCCACCAGTGATTTGGGCCCGAGGACAGGAGCCAAAAACATTCAGTACTTC.

As for this clonotype: A read error may explain this, as a much larger clone is one base away. In this CDR3 the conserved last residue, phenylalanine or tryptophan, is missing, so a read error is likely. This chain connects TRBV5-1 to TRBJ2-1, with 11 bases identical to TRBD2. J gave up 8 bases and V 0 bases, and 4 bases lay outside the gene matches. This CDR3 comprises 15 residues. CDR1 SGHRS and CDR2 YFSETQ come from the germline V gene. The CDR3 spells CASSLDTSGGDEQFS. In DNA form, the CDR3 reads TGCGCCAGCAGCTTGGATACTAGCGGGGGTGATGAGCAGTTCTCC.

At least ten counts were recorded for this clonotype. The genes are TRBV4-2 and TRBJ2-7; unclear D gene. The CDR3 extends over 13 amino acids. The germline gives CDR1 LGHNA, CDR2 YNFKEQ. V was trimmed by 0 bases and J by 5 bases, leaving 8 bases between them. For the CDR3, the DNA is TGTGCCAGCAGCCAAGATTTAGAGAACGAGCAGTACTTC. This encodes CASSQDLENEQYF.

CDR3: CASSLGRLAIGLGNNEQFF. CDR3 nucleotides: TGTGCCAGCAGCTTAGGGCGTCTAGCCATAGGACTAGGGAACAATGAGCAGTTCTTC. The chain carries TRBV11-1 and TRBJ2-1; 7 bases match TRBD2. Germline CDR1 and CDR2: SGHAT and FQDESV (reference sequence). The ends lost 1 base at V and 5 bases at J; junction bases unmatched: 17. This CDR3 spans 19 amino acids.

At least ten counts were recorded for this clonotype. The chain joins TRBV7-2 to TRBJ2-7, with a possible D match to TRBD1 (6 bases). V gave up 4 bases and J gave up 0 bases, with 19 bases separating them. From germline, CDR1 is SGHTA and CDR2 FQGNSA. The CDR3 has 17 residues. CDR3 DNA: TGTGCCAGCAGCTCGTTAGCCGGGACAAGGGGCTCCTACGAGCAGTACTTC. Amino acid sequence: CASSSLAGTRGSYEQYF.

This clonotype was seen a single time. The chain carries TRBV12-3 or TRBV12-4 and TRBJ2-5; D perhaps matches TRBD1 (5 bases). V lost 0 bases to trimming and J lost 5 bases, with 16 bases between them. This CDR3 has 16 residues. As DNA, the CDR3 is TGTGCCAGCAGTTTAGCGACCAGGGCCCTAGGGGAGACCCAGTACTTC. This encodes CASSLATRALGETQYF.

Concerning this clonotype itself: Given the absence of the conserved phenylalanine or tryptophan at the CDR3 end, a read error is likely. The chain employs TRBV20-1 and TRBJ1-5; TRBD1 might be the D (5 bases). Per germline, CDR1 DFQATT and CDR2 SNEGSKA (reference sequence). The CDR3 runs 14 residues. V shed 6 bases and J shed 2 bases, with 14 bases lying between them. CDR3 residues: CSAPGTLGNQPQHL. DNA for the CDR3: TGCAGTGCCCCGGGGACCCTCGGCAATCAGCCCCAGCATCTT.

This clonotype was detected a few times. A read error may produce the germline difference seen at one junction end. The chain uses TRBV5-1 and TRBJ1-2; D not certain. The CDR3 is made up of 16 amino acids. Germline CDR1 SGHRS, CDR2 YFSETQ. Written as DNA, the CDR3 is TGCGCCAGCAGCTTGGACCCCGGGCGACGGAACTATGGCTGCACCTTC. Its translation is CASSLDPGRRNYGCTF.

This clonotype was recorded at least ten times. V gene TRBV5-6 combines with J gene TRBJ2-7, with TRBD2 identical over 11 bases. The CDR3 is 15 residues long. The trim removed 5 bases at V and 2 bases at J, leaving 6 bases unmatched. Germline CDR1 SGHDT, CDR2 YYEEEE. As DNA, the CDR3 is TGTGCCAGCAGTCCTCTAGCGGGGGGCACCTACGAGCAGTACTTC. Translated, it gives CASSPLAGGTYEQYF.

V is TRBV19 and J is TRBJ1-5; maybe TRBD1 (6 bases). The CDR3 is 12 residues long. With 6 bases removed from V and 7 bases from J, the gap between germline ends came to 10 bases. Germline V lookup: CDR1 LNHDA, CDR2 SQIVND (reference sequence). In DNA, the CDR3 is TGTGCCAGTAGAGCTACAGGGCAGCCCCAGCATTTT. Its translation is CASRATGQPQHF.